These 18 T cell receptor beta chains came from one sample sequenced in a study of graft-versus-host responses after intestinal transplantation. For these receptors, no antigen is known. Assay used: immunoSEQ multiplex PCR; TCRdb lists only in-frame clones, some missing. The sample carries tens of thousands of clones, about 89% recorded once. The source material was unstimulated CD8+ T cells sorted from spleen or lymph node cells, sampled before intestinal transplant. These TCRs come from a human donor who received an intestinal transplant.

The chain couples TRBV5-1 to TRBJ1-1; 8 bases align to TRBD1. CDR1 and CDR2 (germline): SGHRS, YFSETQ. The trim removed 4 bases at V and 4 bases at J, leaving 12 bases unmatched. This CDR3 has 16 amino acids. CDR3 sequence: CASSQTRQGKRTEAFF. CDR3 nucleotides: TGCGCCAGCAGCCAGACCCGACAGGGGAAACGCACTGAAGCTTTCTTT.

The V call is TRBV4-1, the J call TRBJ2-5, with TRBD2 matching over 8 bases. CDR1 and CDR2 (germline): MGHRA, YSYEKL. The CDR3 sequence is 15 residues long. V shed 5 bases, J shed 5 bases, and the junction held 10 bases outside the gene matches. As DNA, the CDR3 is TGCGCCAGCAGCGGGCCCCGGGAGGGCCGGGAGACCCAGTACTTC. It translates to CASSGPREGRETQYF.

In DNA, the CDR3 is TGTGCCAGCAGCGTGACAGGGCCCACTGAAGCTTTCTTT. Protein: CASSVTGPTEAFF. The chain has TRBV7-6 and TRBJ1-1; 7 bases agree with TRBD1. Trimming cost V 5 bases and J 4 bases; bases outside gene matches: 4. CDR1 SGHVS and CDR2 FNYEAQ come from the germline V gene. The CDR3 is 13 residues long.

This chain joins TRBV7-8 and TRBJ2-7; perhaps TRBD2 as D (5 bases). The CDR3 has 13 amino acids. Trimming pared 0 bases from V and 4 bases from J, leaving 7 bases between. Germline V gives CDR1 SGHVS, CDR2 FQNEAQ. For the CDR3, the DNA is TGTGCCAGCAGCTTAGCTAGCGTTTACGAGCAGTACTTC. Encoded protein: CASSLASVYEQYF.

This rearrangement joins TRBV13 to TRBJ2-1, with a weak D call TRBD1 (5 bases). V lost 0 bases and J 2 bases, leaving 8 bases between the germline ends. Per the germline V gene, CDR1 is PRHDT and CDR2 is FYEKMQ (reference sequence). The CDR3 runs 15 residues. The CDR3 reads CASSLGGPAYNEQFF. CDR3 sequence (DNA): TGTGCCAGCAGCTTAGGGGGGCCCGCCTACAATGAGCAGTTCTTC.

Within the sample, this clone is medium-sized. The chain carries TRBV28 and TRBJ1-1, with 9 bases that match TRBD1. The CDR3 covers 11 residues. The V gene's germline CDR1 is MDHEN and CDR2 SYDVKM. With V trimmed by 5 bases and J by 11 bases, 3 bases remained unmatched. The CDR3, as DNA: TGTGCCAGCAGTCGTGGGACAGGGGCTTTCTTT. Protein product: CASSRGTGAFF.

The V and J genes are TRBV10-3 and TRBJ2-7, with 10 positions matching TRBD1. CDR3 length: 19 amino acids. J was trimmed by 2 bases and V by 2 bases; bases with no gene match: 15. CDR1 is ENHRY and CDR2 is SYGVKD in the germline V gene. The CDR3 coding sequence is TGTGCCATCAGTGAGGAAGGGCGTAGAGGACAGGGGGTACCCTACGAGCAGTACTTC. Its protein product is CAISEEGRRGQGVPYEQYF.

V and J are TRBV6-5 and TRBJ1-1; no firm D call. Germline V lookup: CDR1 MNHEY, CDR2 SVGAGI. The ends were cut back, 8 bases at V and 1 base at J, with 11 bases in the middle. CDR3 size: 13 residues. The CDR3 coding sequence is TGTGCCAGCGCGATTTATCCGAACACTGAAGCTTTCTTT. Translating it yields CASAIYPNTEAFF.

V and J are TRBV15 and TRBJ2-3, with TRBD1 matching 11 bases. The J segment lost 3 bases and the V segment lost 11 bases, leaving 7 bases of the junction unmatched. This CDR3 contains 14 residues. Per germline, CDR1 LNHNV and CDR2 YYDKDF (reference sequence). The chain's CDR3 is CAVRDRGMTDTQYF. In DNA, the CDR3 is TGTGCCGTCAGGGACAGGGGGATGACAGATACGCAGTATTTT.

As DNA, the CDR3 is TGTGCCAGCACCTCGGCGAGGGAGGTTTCTGTAGCTTTCTTT. Protein sequence: CASTSAREVSVAFF. V usage is TRBV2 and J usage is TRBJ1-1; D uncertain. V was trimmed by 7 bases and J by 10 bases, leaving 22 bases between them. CDR1 is SNHLY and CDR2 is FYNNEI in the germline V gene. The CDR3 has 14 amino acids.

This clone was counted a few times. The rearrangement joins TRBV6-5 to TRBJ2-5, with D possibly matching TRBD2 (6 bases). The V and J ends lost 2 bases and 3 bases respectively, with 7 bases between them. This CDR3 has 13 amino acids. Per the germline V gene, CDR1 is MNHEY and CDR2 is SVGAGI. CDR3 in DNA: TGTGCCAGCAGTTACAGGGAGGAAGAGACCCAGTACTTC. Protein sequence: CASSYREEETQYF.

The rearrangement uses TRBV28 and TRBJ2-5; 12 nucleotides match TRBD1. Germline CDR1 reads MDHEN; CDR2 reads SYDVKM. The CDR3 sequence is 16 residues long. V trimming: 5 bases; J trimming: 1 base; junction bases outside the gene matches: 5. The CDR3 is CASSLRDRGLQETQYF. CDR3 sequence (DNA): TGTGCCAGCAGTCTCCGGGACAGGGGGCTCCAAGAGACCCAGTACTTC. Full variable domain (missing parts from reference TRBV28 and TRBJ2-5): DVKVTQSSRYLVKRTGEKVFLECVQDMDHENMFWYRQDPGLGLRLIYFSYDVKMKEKGDIPEGYSVSREKKERFSLILESASTNQTSMYLCASSLRDRGLQETQYFGPGTRLLVL.

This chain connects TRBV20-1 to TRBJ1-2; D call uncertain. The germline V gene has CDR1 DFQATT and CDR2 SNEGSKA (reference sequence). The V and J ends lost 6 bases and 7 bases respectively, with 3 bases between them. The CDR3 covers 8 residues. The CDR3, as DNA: TGCAGTGCCAGTGGCTACACCTTC. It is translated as CSASGYTF.

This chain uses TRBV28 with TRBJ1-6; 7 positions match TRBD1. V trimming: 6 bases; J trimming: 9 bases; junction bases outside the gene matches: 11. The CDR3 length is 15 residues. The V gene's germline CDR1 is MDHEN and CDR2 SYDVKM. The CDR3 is CASSRDRERGSPLHF. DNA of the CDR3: TGTGCCAGCAGCCGAGACAGGGAGCGTGGTTCACCCCTCCACTTT.

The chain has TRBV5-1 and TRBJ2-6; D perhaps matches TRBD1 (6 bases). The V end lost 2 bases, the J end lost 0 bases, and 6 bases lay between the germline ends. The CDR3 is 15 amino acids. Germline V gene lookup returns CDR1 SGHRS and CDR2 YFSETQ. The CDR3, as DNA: TGCGCCAGCAGCTTCAGGGGCTCTGGGGCCAACGTCCTGACTTTC. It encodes CASSFRGSGANVLTF.

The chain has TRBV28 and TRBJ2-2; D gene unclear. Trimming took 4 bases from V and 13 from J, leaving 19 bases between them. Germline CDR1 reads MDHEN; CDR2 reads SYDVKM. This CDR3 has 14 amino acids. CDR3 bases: TGTGCCAGCAGTTGGCAGTGGCCCGGCGGTGGGCTGTTTTTT. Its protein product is CASSWQWPGGGLFF. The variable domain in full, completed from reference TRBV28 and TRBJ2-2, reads DVKVTQSSRYLVKRTGEKVFLECVQDMDHENMFWYRQDPGLGLRLIYFSYDVKMKEKGDIPEGYSVSREKKERFSLILESASTNQTSMYLCASSWQWPGGGLFFGEGSRLTVL.

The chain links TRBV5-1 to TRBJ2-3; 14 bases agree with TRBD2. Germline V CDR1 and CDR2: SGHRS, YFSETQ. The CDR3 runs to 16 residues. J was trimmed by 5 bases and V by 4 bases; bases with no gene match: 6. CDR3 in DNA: TGCGCCAGCAGCCCCTGGACTAGCGGGGGGTTAGATACGCAGTATTTT. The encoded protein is CASSPWTSGGLDTQYF.

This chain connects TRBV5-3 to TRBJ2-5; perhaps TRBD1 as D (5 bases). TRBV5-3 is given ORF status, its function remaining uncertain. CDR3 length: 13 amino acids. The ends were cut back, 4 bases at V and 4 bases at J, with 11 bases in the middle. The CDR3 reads CARSPYDRETQYF. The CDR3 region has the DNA TGTGCCAGAAGCCCCTACGACAGAGAGACCCAGTACTTC.